Below, 16 T cell receptor beta chains from the same sample are listed, as sequenced in a study of CD8 T cells in ankylosing spondylitis. Notes on the study in general: There was a TCR beta motif, made of several highly homologous variants, that appeared characteristic of ankylosing spondylitis blood.

TCRdb recomputed calls from the 5' RACE reads with MiXCR, one row per CDR3 protein. The top ten hold about 0.49% of the sample, which has some 840,000 distinct CDR3 sequences, about 12% seen once. Which antigens these TCRs recognize remains unknown. Sequenced input: blood, either unsorted or a sorted T cell fraction (not recorded which). The receptor source for this set is a male donor with ankylosing spondylitis.

This clonotype occurred a few times. This chain links TRBV15 with TRBJ2-7; no firm D call. Trimming cost V 0 bases and J 2 bases, with 5 bases left between them. Germline loops: CDR1 LNHNV, CDR2 YYDKDF (reference sequence). CDR3 size: 13 residues. CDR3 protein: CATSRDQTYEQYF. CDR3 coding DNA: TGTGCCACCAGCAGAGATCAGACCTACGAGCAGTACTTC.

This clonotype appeared many times. The chain uses TRBV20-1 and TRBJ1-5, with 8 positions matching TRBD1. The CDR3 sequence is 16 residues long. V lost 0 bases, J lost 4 bases, and 8 bases stayed unmatched. The V gene's germline CDR1 is DFQATT and CDR2 SNEGSKA (reference sequence). The CDR3 reads CSARDFRTGWNQPQHF. For the CDR3, the DNA is TGCAGTGCTAGAGATTTTAGGACAGGGTGGAATCAGCCCCAGCATTTT.

The rearrangement joins TRBV24-1 to TRBJ2-2; perhaps D is TRBD1 or TRBD2 (5 bases each). Trimming stripped 7 bases from V and 1 base from J, with 6 bases between. This CDR3 has 13 residues. The germline gives CDR1 KGHDR, CDR2 SFDVKD. The CDR3 bases are TGTGCCACCAGGGGGGTGAACACCGGGGAGCTGTTTTTT. Residues: CATRGVNTGELFF.

This clonotype was seen more than once but under ten times. The chain combines TRBV9 with TRBJ2-1; D could derive from TRBD1 or TRBD2 (5 bases each). The CDR3 runs 13 residues. Looked up from germline, CDR1 is SGDLS and CDR2 is YYNGEE. Trimming stripped 2 bases from V and 7 bases from J, with 10 bases between. CDR3 in amino acids: CASSVGPPNEQFF. The CDR3 DNA sequence: TGTGCCAGCAGCGTGGGACCACCAAATGAGCAGTTCTTC. Looking up the rest from reference TRBV9 and TRBJ2-1 gives the full variable domain: DSGVTQTPKHLITATGQRVTLRCSPRSGDLSVYWYQQSLDQGLQFLIQYYNGEERAKGNILERFSAQQFPDLHSELNLSSLELGDSALYFCASSVGPPNEQFFGPGTRLTVL.

This clonotype was observed at least ten times. This sequence joins TRBV20-1 and TRBJ1-5; D is possibly TRBD1 (5 bases). V lost 0 bases to trimming and J lost 5 bases, with 11 bases between them. CDR1 is DFQATT and CDR2 is SNEGSKA in the germline V gene (reference sequence). The CDR3 sequence is 14 residues long. The CDR3 nucleotides read TGCAGTGCTAGAGATTTTCGGGGGGATCAGCCCCAGCATTTT. Translated, it gives CSARDFRGDQPQHF.

The table lists this clonotype with a few counts. The chain couples TRBV6-6 to TRBJ1-3; the D gene is possibly TRBD1 (5 bases). V was clipped by 9 bases and J by 2 bases, with 8 bases between them. This CDR3 is built from 12 residues. Germline V gives CDR1 MNHNY, CDR2 SVGAGI (reference sequence). CDR3 DNA: TGTGCCAGTGGGGGGACTGGAAACACCATATATTTT. It translates to CASGGTGNTIYF.

The rearrangement links TRBV20-1 to TRBJ2-2, with TRBD2 as a possible D gene (6 bases). Germline V gene sequence: CDR1 DFQATT, CDR2 SNEGSKA (reference sequence). This CDR3 comprises 15 residues. V was trimmed by 4 bases and J by 9 bases, leaving 21 bases between them. The CDR3: CSATWGISGLRELFF. CDR3 nucleotide sequence: TGCAGTGCTACTTGGGGGATTAGCGGTCTCAGGGAGCTGTTTTTT.

The chain uses TRBV7-9 and TRBJ1-5; D is uncertain. Trimming shortened V by 5 bases and J by 7 bases, and 15 bases separated the two germline ends. This CDR3 comprises 14 residues. In germline, CDR1 is SEHNR, CDR2 FQNEAQ (reference sequence). The CDR3 coding sequence is TGTGCCAGCAGCCTTATGGACGGGAGGCAGCCCCAGCATTTT. Encoded protein: CASSLMDGRQPQHF.

This clonotype turned up a few times. The rearrangement links TRBV25-1 to TRBJ1-1; 7 nucleotides agree with TRBD1. J lost 1 base, V lost 6 bases, and 5 bases had no gene match. The CDR3 consists of 14 residues. From germline, CDR1 is MGHDK and CDR2 SYGVNS. The CDR3 DNA is TGTGCCAGCAGGGACAGGACGTCGAACACTGAAGCTTTCTTT. Translated, it gives CASRDRTSNTEAFF.

The sample holds a few counts of this clonotype. V gene TRBV10-3 combines with J gene TRBJ2-5; 9 nucleotides align to TRBD1. Germline V CDR1 and CDR2: ENHRY, SYGVKD. The CDR3 has 14 amino acids. V was pared by 6 bases and J by 2 bases, with 4 bases of the junction left unmatched. In DNA, the CDR3 is TGTGCCATCAGGGTGACAGGGGGACAAGAGACCCAGTACTTC. Its protein is CAIRVTGGQETQYF.

There are many counts of this clonotype. The genes are TRBV5-1 and TRBJ1-4; D call uncertain. V was trimmed by 0 bases and J by 2 bases, leaving 11 bases between them. This CDR3 is built from 16 residues. From germline, CDR1 is SGHRS and CDR2 YFSETQ. CDR3 nucleotides: TGCGCCAGCAGCTTGGGTTTACGGGAGACTAATGAAAAACTGTTTTTT. Translation: CASSLGLRETNEKLFF.

The chain couples TRBV15 to TRBJ2-7; D remains unclear. Germline V gene data show CDR1 as LNHNV and CDR2 as YYDKDF (reference sequence). Trimming shortened V by 0 bases and J by 11 bases, and 14 bases separated the two germline ends. This CDR3 comprises 13 residues. CDR3 protein: CATSRDLRDQEYF. As DNA, the CDR3 is TGTGCCACCAGCAGAGATCTAAGGGATCAAGAGTACTTC.

V and J are TRBV10-3 and TRBJ1-5; perhaps TRBD1 as D (6 bases). V lost 4 bases and J 2 bases, leaving 9 bases between the germline ends. From germline, CDR1 is ENHRY and CDR2 SYGVKD. The CDR3 is 14 amino acids. The CDR3: CAISVRGGNQPQHF. DNA for the CDR3: TGTGCCATCAGTGTAAGGGGGGGCAATCAGCCCCAGCATTTT.

The chain links TRBV7-2 to TRBJ1-6; 7 nucleotides match TRBD1. This CDR3 is 16 amino acids long. J lost 8 bases, V lost 5 bases, and 12 bases had no gene match. Germline V gene lookup returns CDR1 SGHTA and CDR2 FQGNSA. The CDR3 here is CASSRPVGTAYSPLHF. CDR3 nucleotide sequence: TGTGCCAGCAGCCGACCCGTCGGGACAGCCTATTCACCCCTCCACTTT.

This clonotype was seen more than once but under ten times. V and J are TRBV7-9 and TRBJ2-5; D unresolved. The CDR3 consists of 15 residues. Trimming left V 0 bases short and J 7 bases short, with 15 bases between. Germline V gene sequence: CDR1 SEHNR, CDR2 FQNEAQ (reference sequence). DNA of the CDR3: TGTGCCAGCAGCTTAGCGCTGGGTAGCTACGGGACCCAGTACTTC. This codes for CASSLALGSYGTQYF.

This clonotype was seen repeatedly, ten times or more. V is TRBV20-1 and J is TRBJ2-5; TRBD1 matches 10 bases. This CDR3 is built from 13 residues. Trimming cost V 6 bases and J 5 bases; bases outside gene matches: 6. Germline V CDR1 and CDR2: DFQATT, SNEGSKA (reference sequence). The CDR3: CSASRDRGETQYF. Here the CDR3 DNA reads TGCAGTGCCTCCCGGGACAGGGGCGAGACCCAGTACTTC.